This T cell receptor (beta chain) was documented in a study of human T cells and chemical hapten exposure. V dropped 6 bases and J dropped 6 bases, with 13 bases sitting between them. CDR1 SQVTM and CDR2 ANQGSEA come from the germline V gene. The length of the CDR3 is 12 residues. As to time point: pre-sensitization, week 0. Treatment reported: therapeutic diphenylcyclopropenone sensitization with weekly scalp DPC. What the library attached to individual cDNA molecules were unique molecular identifiers. MiXCR, run by TCRdb on the RACE reads, gives a single entry per CDR3 protein. The sample includes roughly 260,000 distinct CDR3 sequences, 7% to 10% of them seen just once.

The chain couples TRBV29-1 to TRBJ2-3; D is perhaps TRBD1 (6 bases). The TCR comes from a middle-aged woman with alopecia areata. Some clones in this sample may be carry-over from other donors' samples. Sequenced material: whole blood, taken in connection with sensitization to the hapten diphenylcyclopropenone (DPC). The CDR3 DNA follows: TGCAGCGTCGGAACAGGGTTGGATACGCAGTATTTT. Protein product: CSVGTGLDTQYF.